This T cell receptor beta chain was sequenced during a study of T cell responses to AZD1222 COVID-19 vaccine. The protocol was immunoSEQ multiplex PCR, while the TCRdb copy is restricted to in-frame clones and leaves out a portion. The table has about 150,000 clones, 90% to 95% seen once; the top ten hold about 1.3%. Worth noting for this clone: Its antigen remains unknown.

Study-wide results and caveats: Repertoires were obtained only post-peak T cell response. Nearly half of spike-specific TCRs reportedly target unmutated variant regions.

The CDR3 spans 14 residues. After removal of 5 bases from V and 7 bases from J, the junction contained 5 bases not matched to a gene. CDR1 is SGHAT and CDR2 is FQNNGV in the germline V gene. The chain joins TRBV11-2 to TRBJ1-4; 9 nucleotides line up with TRBD1. The receptor was isolated from an adult in good health. This specimen was peripheral blood, taken on day 0 of AZD1222 vaccination. The CDR3: CASSHGQGTEKLFF. CDR3 nucleotide sequence: TGTGCCAGCAGCCACGGACAGGGGACTGAAAAACTGTTTTTT.